Listed below are T cell receptor beta chains from one sample, sequenced in a study of PD-1 blockade in classical Hodgkin lymphoma. Measured with immunoSEQ multiplex PCR; TCRdb has only the in-frame clones, and not every one. The table includes around 30,000 clones, 92% detected once. The source was CD4+ T cells from blood, collected before the fourth cycle of nivolumab. The receptors stem from a human donor with classical Hodgkin lymphoma. Both conserved end residues are part of each CDR3. Fields, in order: V gene, D gene, clone size, J gene, CDR3 DNA, CDR3 protein. The D gene is left open where the match is weak. A clone size is listed for some rows: how often the clone was seen (once, few, many), or a class if it is expanded.

v_call: TRBV19
d_call: NA
clone_size: NA
j_call: TRBJ1-4
cdr3_nt: TGTGCCAGCCGGGTAGGGGATGAAAAACTGTTTTTT
cdr3_aa: CASRVGDEKLFF

v_call: TRBV19
d_call: NA
clone_size: NA
j_call: TRBJ1-2
cdr3_nt: TGTGCCAGTAGTATCCTCACGCCAGGGTACGGCTACACCTTC
cdr3_aa: CASSILTPGYGYTF

v_call: TRBV6-5
d_call: NA
clone_size: NA
j_call: TRBJ2-6
cdr3_nt: TGTGCCAGCATGTTGTCCCGTTCTGGGGCCAACGTCCTGACTTTC
cdr3_aa: CASMLSRSGANVLTF

v_call: TRBV7-9
d_call: NA
clone_size: once
j_call: TRBJ2-7
cdr3_nt: TGTGCCAGCAGCTTGTCCGGACTACTAAGAGAGCAGTACTTC
cdr3_aa: CASSLSGLLREQYF

v_call: TRBV6-6
d_call: NA
clone_size: NA
j_call: TRBJ2-1
cdr3_nt: TGTGCCAGCAGTTACCGCCCCTCGTCAGGGGAGAATGAGCAGTTCTTC
cdr3_aa: CASSYRPSSGENEQFF

v_call: TRBV7-9
d_call: NA
clone_size: once
j_call: TRBJ2-2
cdr3_nt: TGTGCCAGCAGCTTTAGCACCGGGGAGCTGTTTTTT
cdr3_aa: CASSFSTGELFF

v_call: TRBV28
d_call: TRBD1
clone_size: NA
j_call: TRBJ1-2
cdr3_nt: TGTGCCAGCAGTCCAATCCGCGGGACAGGGATGTATGGCTACACCTTC
cdr3_aa: CASSPIRGTGMYGYTF

v_call: TRBV7-6
d_call: NA
clone_size: once
j_call: TRBJ2-7
cdr3_nt: TGTGCCAGCAGCTTAGTCAGCGACTCCTACGAGCAGTACTTC
cdr3_aa: CASSLVSDSYEQYF

v_call: TRBV4-1
d_call: TRBD2
clone_size: few
j_call: TRBJ2-7
cdr3_nt: TGCGCCAGCAGCCAAGACCCCAGGTCCAGCGGGAGAAACGAGCAGTACTTC
cdr3_aa: CASSQDPRSSGRNEQYF

v_call: TRBV27
d_call: TRBD2
clone_size: NA
j_call: TRBJ2-1
cdr3_nt: TGTGCCAGCAGTCTACGACTAGCGGGAGGGTTTGGGAATGAGCAGTTCTTC
cdr3_aa: CASSLRLAGGFGNEQFF

v_call: TRBV2
d_call: NA
clone_size: NA
j_call: TRBJ1-1
cdr3_nt: TGTGCCAGCACTTGGGACGGTTCCACTGAAGCTTTCTTT
cdr3_aa: CASTWDGSTEAFF

v_call: TRBV30
d_call: TRBD1
clone_size: once
j_call: TRBJ1-1
cdr3_nt: TGTGCCTGGAGAACAGGGGTTGGTGACACTGAAGCTTTCTTT
cdr3_aa: CAWRTGVGDTEAFF